The 29 T cell receptor beta chains below all came from one sample that was sequenced in a study of cytomegalovirus exposure and HLA in healthy donors. The PCR contained 60 Vbeta and 13 Jbeta primers. Generated by immunoSEQ multiplex PCR, the TCRdb table keeps only in-frame clones and is missing some. This sample has about 300,000 clones, with approximately 90% found just once. Source material: PBMCs. These receptors were taken from a man between 40 and 49 years old in good health and CMV-seropositive.

This rearrangement joins TRBV27 to TRBJ1-1; tentative D call: TRBD1 (5 bases). CDR1 and CDR2 from the germline V gene are MNHEY and SMNVEV (reference sequence). Trimming stripped 6 bases from V and 2 bases from J, with 10 bases between. CDR3 length: 13 amino acids. The CDR3 region is CASSQQVNTEAFF. Here the CDR3 DNA reads TGTGCCAGCAGCCAACAGGTTAACACTGAAGCTTTCTTT.

This chain joins TRBV19 and TRBJ1-1; possibly TRBD1 for D (5 bases). The CDR3 is 16 amino acids. The V end was cut by 1 base, the J end by 0 bases, with 12 bases between. Germline V gene lookup returns CDR1 LNHDA and CDR2 SQIVND (reference sequence). This CDR3 reads CASSIGQFWMNTEAFF. In nucleotides, the CDR3 is TGTGCCAGTAGTATAGGACAGTTCTGGATGAACACTGAAGCTTTCTTT.

The chain employs TRBV4-3 and TRBJ2-7, with a possible D match to TRBD2 (7 bases). There are 14 residues in the CDR3. Deletions cut 0 bases from V and 6 bases from J, with 12 bases between. The germline V gene encodes CDR1 LGHNA and CDR2 YSLEER. The CDR3, as DNA: TGCGCCAGCAGCCAAGATCGGGGAGGGGGCGAGCAGTACTTC. It encodes CASSQDRGGGEQYF.

The chain links TRBV4-3 to TRBJ1-6, with D unclear. Germline assignment: CDR1 LGHNA and CDR2 YSLEER. Trimming removed 0 bases from V and 10 bases from J, with 13 bases in between. The CDR3 contains 15 residues. The CDR3 loop is CASSQDRGVGSPLHF. As DNA, the CDR3 is TGCGCCAGCAGCCAAGATCGGGGAGTCGGGTCACCCCTCCACTTT.

This clone was picked up one time. The CDR3 sequence: CATSGPLGRAVGDEQFF. CDR3 DNA: TGTGCCACCAGCGGCCCTTTAGGGAGGGCGGTGGGAGATGAGCAGTTCTTC. This chain joins TRBV15 and TRBJ2-1; TRBD2 matches at 7 bases. CDR1 and CDR2 (germline): LNHNV, YYDKDF (reference sequence). V shed 5 bases and J 8 bases; nucleotides not matched to a gene: 18. The CDR3 sequence is 17 residues long.

This clone was seen many times. The V and J genes are TRBV5-1 and TRBJ2-5; D may be TRBD1 (5 bases). The V end lost 1 base, the J end lost 5 bases, and 15 bases lay between the germline ends. CDR1 and CDR2 from the germline V gene are SGHRS and YFSETQ. This CDR3 spans 15 amino acids. The CDR3 sequence is CASSLTPTGLETQYF. In DNA, the CDR3 is TGCGCCAGCAGCTTGACGCCTACAGGTTTGGAGACCCAGTACTTC.

The chain couples TRBV28 to TRBJ1-4; D possibly corresponds to TRBD1 (5 bases). V dropped 6 bases and J dropped 7 bases, with 15 bases sitting between them. Germline V gives CDR1 MDHEN, CDR2 SYDVKM. The CDR3 loop spans 14 amino acids. This CDR3 is CASSRWGRTEKLFF. The CDR3 nucleotides are TGTGCCAGCAGCCGGTGGGGGAGGACTGAAAAACTGTTTTTT.

V gene TRBV25-1 combines with J gene TRBJ1-2; D is unclear. Trimming pared 5 bases from V and 0 bases from J, leaving 10 bases between. CDR3 length: 14 amino acids. Looked up from germline, CDR1 is MGHDK and CDR2 is SYGVNS. The CDR3 sequence: CASSLPGTNYGYTF. The DNA of the CDR3 is TGTGCCAGCAGTCTACCAGGAACTAACTATGGCTACACCTTC.

The chain is built from TRBV5-1 and TRBJ2-1; 14 bases map to TRBD2. The V gene's germline CDR1 is SGHRS and CDR2 YFSETQ. Losses at the gene ends were 1 base for V and 2 bases for J; bases not matched to a gene: 8. The CDR3 consists of 19 residues. Here the CDR3 DNA reads TGCGCCAGCAGCTTGTCGGGGACTAGCGGGAGTAGGACCTACAATGAGCAGTTCTTC. The encoded protein is CASSLSGTSGSRTYNEQFF.

The chain joins TRBV13 to TRBJ2-7, with 11 bases identical to TRBD2. The CDR3 contains 15 residues. Looked up from germline, CDR1 is PRHDT and CDR2 is FYEKMQ (reference sequence). V lost 1 base and J lost 6; bases outside the gene matches: 5. In DNA, the CDR3 is TGTGCCAGCAGCTTAGTAGCGGGAGGGCCTGGCGAGCAGTACTTC. As protein: CASSLVAGGPGEQYF.

This chain uses TRBV11-2 with TRBJ2-1; D is unclear. From germline, CDR1 is SGHAT and CDR2 FQNNGV. The CDR3 runs 12 residues. V gave up 0 bases and J gave up 8 bases, with 5 bases separating them. DNA of the CDR3: TGTGCCAGCAGCTTAGACCCGTATGAGCAGTTCTTC. It specifies CASSLDPYEQFF.

In the case of this clone: This sample includes further DNA sequences coding for the same CDR3. V is TRBV7-9 and J is TRBJ1-2; D is possibly TRBD1 (5 bases). Trimming stripped 4 bases from V and 6 bases from J, with 12 bases between. Germline V gene lookup returns CDR1 SEHNR and CDR2 FQNEAQ (reference sequence). This CDR3 has 13 residues. The CDR3 protein is CASSSRAGHGYTF. For the CDR3, the DNA is TGTGCCAGCAGCTCCCGGGCAGGGCATGGCTACACCTTC.

The chain employs TRBV25-1 and TRBJ2-1; 7 bases are shared with TRBD1. J lost 2 bases, V lost 1 base, and 8 bases had no gene match. The CDR3 extends over 17 amino acids. CDR1 and CDR2 (germline): MGHDK, SYGVNS. CDR3 residues: CASSELFGTETYNEQFF. The CDR3 region has the DNA TGTGCCAGCAGTGAATTATTTGGGACAGAGACCTACAATGAGCAGTTCTTC. Based on the CDR3 plus reference TRBV25-1 and TRBJ2-1, the full variable domain is EADIYQTPRYLVIGTGKKITLECSQTMGHDKMYWYQQDPGMELHLIHYSYGVNSTEKGDLSSESTVSRIRTEHFPLTLESARPSHTSQYLCASSELFGTETYNEQFFGPGTRLTVL.

The V and J genes are TRBV2 and TRBJ2-6; maybe TRBD1 (5 bases). The CDR3 has 17 amino acids. The V end lost 6 bases, the J end lost 0 bases, and 15 bases lay between the germline ends. Per the germline V gene, CDR1 is SNHLY and CDR2 is FYNNEI. Here the CDR3 DNA reads TGTGCCAGCAGAATACATACAGGAATCTCTGGGGCCAACGTCCTGACTTTC. Translated, it gives CASRIHTGISGANVLTF. The whole variable domain, filled in from reference TRBV2 and TRBJ2-6, reads EPEVTQTPSHQVTQMGQEVILRCVPISNHLYFYWYRQILGQKVEFLVSFYNNEISEKSEIFDDQFSVERPDGSNFTLKIRSTKLEDSAMYFCASRIHTGISGANVLTFGAGSRLTVL.

The rearrangement joins TRBV5-5 to TRBJ2-7; 8 nucleotides match TRBD1. Germline V gene lookup returns CDR1 SGHKS and CDR2 YYEKEE (reference sequence). V lost 3 bases to trimming and J lost 2 bases; unmatched junction nucleotides: 7. The CDR3 is 15 amino acids. The CDR3 spells CASSYGTGSTYEQYF. The CDR3, as DNA: TGTGCCAGCAGCTACGGGACAGGTTCTACCTACGAGCAGTACTTC.

The rearrangement joins TRBV5-4 to TRBJ1-2; 7 bases are a match to TRBD1. CDR3 length equals 16 residues. Germline values: CDR1 SGHNT, CDR2 YYREEE (reference sequence). V lost 0 bases, J lost 4 bases, and 9 bases stayed unmatched. CDR3 sequence: CASSLAPGQVSYGYTF. The CDR3, as DNA: TGTGCCAGCAGCTTGGCCCCAGGACAGGTCAGCTATGGCTACACCTTC.

The chain recombines TRBV5-1 with TRBJ2-7; 11 bases align to TRBD1. This CDR3 spans 16 amino acids. The junction had 10 bases not matched to a gene; V was cut back by 6 bases and J by 2 bases. Germline assignment: CDR1 SGHRS and CDR2 YFSETQ. CDR3: CASTPEWGQGAYEQYF. The CDR3 DNA is TGCGCCAGCACCCCGGAGTGGGGACAGGGGGCCTACGAGCAGTACTTC.

The rearrangement links TRBV7-8 to TRBJ2-6, with 7 bases fitting TRBD1. V shed 0 bases, J shed 0 bases, and the junction held 5 bases outside the gene matches. The CDR3 is made up of 18 amino acids. Germline CDR1 is SGHVS and CDR2 is FQNEAQ. The CDR3 here is CASSLARTGTSGANVLTF. The CDR3 nucleotides read TGTGCCAGCAGCTTAGCGAGGACAGGCACCTCTGGGGCCAACGTCCTGACTTTC.

The DNA for the CDR3 is TGCGCCAGCAGCCTCCCGGGACTAGCGGGAGATACCGGGGAGCTGTTTTTT. Its protein product is CASSLPGLAGDTGELFF. The V gene is TRBV4-1, the J gene TRBJ2-2, with 14 bases matching TRBD2. After removal of 4 bases from V and 5 bases from J, the junction contained 6 bases not matched to a gene. The CDR3 sequence is 17 residues long. Germline V gene lookup returns CDR1 MGHRA and CDR2 YSYEKL.

This chain uses TRBV29-1 with TRBJ2-5; D possibly corresponds to TRBD2 (6 bases). V was clipped by 7 bases and J by 4 bases, with 19 bases between them. CDR3 length: 14 residues. Germline CDR1 and CDR2: SQVTM and ANQGSEA. The CDR3 here is CSGTTGTAIETQYF. The CDR3 DNA follows: TGCAGCGGGACTACCGGGACTGCTATAGAGACCCAGTACTTC.

The count of this clone is one. The chain uses TRBV28 and TRBJ2-6, with 9 bases aligning to TRBD1. The J segment lost 0 bases and the V segment lost 8 bases, leaving 5 bases of the junction unmatched. Germline assignment: CDR1 MDHEN and CDR2 SYDVKM. The CDR3 extends over 16 amino acids. The CDR3 reads CASGGQGSSGANVLTF. DNA for the CDR3: TGTGCCAGCGGGGGACAGGGAAGCTCTGGGGCCAACGTCCTGACTTTC.

The chain couples TRBV6-5 to TRBJ1-4; possible D gene TRBD1, 5 bases. The ends were cut back, 6 bases at V and 7 bases at J, with 15 bases in the middle. This CDR3 spans 14 amino acids. Germline CDR1 MNHEY, CDR2 SVGAGI. CDR3 amino acids: CASRSAGVVEKLFF. The CDR3 DNA is TGTGCCAGCAGGTCAGCGGGGGTTGTTGAAAAACTGTTTTTT.

This rearrangement joins TRBV29-1 to TRBJ2-7, with 7 bases identical to TRBD1. CDR1 is SQVTM, CDR2 ANQGSEA, per germline. The CDR3 is 13 amino acids. Trimming removed 0 bases from V and 3 bases from J; junction bases left unmatched: 2. CDR3 in DNA: TGCAGCGTTGAAGACAGGGGGTTCTACGAGCAGTACTTC. This encodes CSVEDRGFYEQYF.

This clone appeared a single time. V gene TRBV5-6 combines with J gene TRBJ2-7; maybe TRBD2 (6 bases). Trimming stripped 4 bases from V and 0 bases from J, with 17 bases between. Germline values: CDR1 SGHDT, CDR2 YYEEEE. There are 16 residues in the CDR3. The CDR3 here is CASSVKAGSSSYEQYF. In nucleotides, the CDR3 is TGTGCCAGCAGCGTTAAAGCGGGCTCCAGCTCCTACGAGCAGTACTTC.

The chain joins TRBV7-8 to TRBJ2-3; 9 nucleotides match TRBD2. Unmatched junction bases numbered 8, after V lost 5 bases and J lost 2 bases. The CDR3 sequence is 16 residues long. The V gene's germline CDR1 is SGHVS and CDR2 FQNEAQ. In DNA form, the CDR3 reads TGTGCCAGCAGCCTGGGACTAGCTAGGAACACAGATACGCAGTATTTT. Amino acid sequence: CASSLGLARNTDTQYF.

This chain joins TRBV28 and TRBJ1-5; 11 positions match TRBD1. The CDR3 is 17 amino acids. Germline trimming cut 5 bases from V and 3 bases from J; bases unmatched to any gene: 9. CDR1 is MDHEN and CDR2 is SYDVKM in the germline V gene. CDR3 in amino acids: CASSRGQGVQDNQPQHF. For the CDR3, the DNA is TGTGCCAGCAGTCGGGGACAGGGGGTGCAGGACAATCAGCCCCAGCATTTT.

The gene calls are TRBV7-9 and TRBJ2-3; no firm D call. V lost 0 bases to trimming and J lost 5 bases, with 12 bases between them. Germline V gene data show CDR1 as SEHNR and CDR2 as FQNEAQ (reference sequence). This CDR3 comprises 15 residues. The CDR3, as DNA: TGTGCCAGCAGCTTAGCGCACACAGAACGAGATACGCAGTATTTT. Protein: CASSLAHTERDTQYF. The full variable domain, with the rest looked up from reference TRBV7-9 and TRBJ2-3, is DTGVSQNPRHKITKRGQNVTFRCDPISEHNRLYWYRQTLGQGPEFLTYFQNEAQLEKSRLLSDRFSAERPKGSFSTLEIQRTEQGDSAMYLCASSLAHTERDTQYFGPGTRLTVL.

The chain combines TRBV9 with TRBJ2-1; 13 bases align to TRBD2. V gave up 4 bases and J gave up 9 bases; unmatched junction bases: 7. This CDR3 comprises 15 residues. Germline loops: CDR1 SGDLS, CDR2 YYNGEE. This CDR3 reads CASSTGLAGVSEQFF. The DNA for the CDR3 is TGTGCCAGCAGCACAGGACTAGCGGGAGTCAGTGAGCAGTTCTTC.

The chain joins TRBV4-1 to TRBJ1-2; TRBD1 matches 7 bases. CDR3 size: 13 residues. The V and J ends lost 3 bases and 6 bases, in that order; junction bases with no gene match: 4. Germline CDR1 reads MGHRA; CDR2 reads YSYEKL. CDR3: CASSHGTAHGYTF. The CDR3 nucleotides are TGCGCCAGCAGCCACGGGACAGCTCATGGCTACACCTTC.